This T cell receptor beta chain was found in a study of blood T cell repertoires in COVID-19. About the study: Some COVID-19 samples were acute and others convalescent; all came from the United States, Italy and Spain.

Recruits, aged about 18 to 95 years, lived in 24 US areas. Participants reported their clinical history, and cohort assignment relied on those reports. In the authors' workflow: Amplification of reference gene primers was used by the study to estimate nucleated cell counts. Libraries were prepared by immunoSEQ multiplex PCR; TCRdb keeps only in-frame clonotypes and omits some of them. The V and J calls and the clone size are those of that table, but D and trimming were determined from the DNA. The sample includes a few hundred thousand clones, under 90% of them seen just once. The CDR3 consists of 15 residues. From germline, CDR1 is DFQATT and CDR2 SNEGSKA (reference sequence). V was trimmed by 3 bases and J by 0 bases, leaving 12 bases between them.

The receptor's source is a man under 40 who had recovered from COVID-19. Input material: PBMCs or T cells enriched from blood (not recorded which). The V gene is TRBV20-1, the J gene TRBJ1-5, with no clear D. The CDR3 spells CSASISGYSNQPQHF. The DNA for the CDR3 is TGCAGTGCTAGTATCTCGGGATATAGCAATCAGCCCCAGCATTTT.